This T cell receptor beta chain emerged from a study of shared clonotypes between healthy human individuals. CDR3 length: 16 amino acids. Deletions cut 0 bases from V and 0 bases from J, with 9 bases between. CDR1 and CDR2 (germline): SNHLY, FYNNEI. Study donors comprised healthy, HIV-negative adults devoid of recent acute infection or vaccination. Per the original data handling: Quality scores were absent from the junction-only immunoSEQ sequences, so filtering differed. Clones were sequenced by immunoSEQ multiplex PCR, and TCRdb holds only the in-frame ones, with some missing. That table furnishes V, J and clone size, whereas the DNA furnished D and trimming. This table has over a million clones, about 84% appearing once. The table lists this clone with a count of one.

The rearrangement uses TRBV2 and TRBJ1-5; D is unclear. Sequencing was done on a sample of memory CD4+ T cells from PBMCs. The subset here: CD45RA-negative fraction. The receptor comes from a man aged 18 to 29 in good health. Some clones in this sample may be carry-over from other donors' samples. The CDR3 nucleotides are TGTGCCAGCAGTGAAGCTGTGGCGGTTAGCAATCAGCCCCAGCATTTT. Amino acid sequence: CASSEAVAVSNQPQHF.